These 30 T cell receptor beta chains were sequenced from one sample in a study of blood T cells in healthy people across ages. Combining a sample-barcoded 5' primer with a J-beta primer mix, a second PCR ran for about 6 to 12 cycles. One entry per CDR3 protein, called by TCRdb with MiXCR from the 5' RACE reads. Among 1.5 million to 2 million distinct CDR3 sequences listed, 28% were seen once. The sequenced sample consisted of blood. Receptor source: a woman in her twenties or thirties in good health.

There are many counts of this clonotype. The V call is TRBV20-1, the J call TRBJ2-7, with 8 bases fitting TRBD1. The germline V gene has CDR1 DFQATT and CDR2 SNEGSKA (reference sequence). The CDR3 runs 14 residues. V was pared by 2 bases and J by 0 bases, with 3 bases of the junction left unmatched. CDR3 coding DNA: TGCAGTGCTAGATTACAGGGGGACTCCTACGAGCAGTACTTC. Its protein is CSARLQGDSYEQYF.

This clonotype was counted between two and nine times. The chain combines TRBV4-3 with TRBJ2-7; TRBD1 is a possible D gene (6 bases). CDR1 and CDR2 from the germline V gene are LGHNA and YSLEER. The CDR3 is 14 amino acids. The ends were cut back, 0 bases at V and 9 bases at J, with 15 bases in the middle. The DNA for the CDR3 is TGCGCCAGCAGCCAAGAAGGACAGCTCACGGGGCAGTACTTC. It codes for CASSQEGQLTGQYF.

This clonotype was found a few times. Mismatch with germline at one junction end may stem from a read error. This chain uses TRBV7-3 with TRBJ1-4; 7 nucleotides align to TRBD1. Germline loops: CDR1 SGHTA, CDR2 FQGTGA. The CDR3 runs to 13 residues. The DNA of the CDR3 is TGTGCCAGCAGCTTAAGGCAGGGGGAAAAACGGTTTTTT. Protein sequence: CASSLRQGEKRFF.

This clonotype was observed a few times. The chain links TRBV9 to TRBJ2-5; 8 bases are shared with TRBD2. This CDR3 spans 16 amino acids. CDR1 is SGDLS, CDR2 YYNGEE, per germline. V was clipped by 4 bases and J by 4 bases; unmatched bases: 12. For the CDR3, the DNA is TGTGCCAGCAGCCCTCAAGCGGGAGTCGTCCCAGAGACCCAGTACTTC. Amino acid sequence: CASSPQAGVVPETQYF.

The sample holds a few counts of this clonotype. The chain recombines TRBV10-3 with TRBJ2-7; D ambiguous. Germline V gene sequence: CDR1 ENHRY, CDR2 SYGVKD. The CDR3 contains 14 residues. The V end was cut by 3 bases, the J end by 4 bases, with 13 bases between. The chain's CDR3 is CAISDTVANYEQYF. Written as DNA, the CDR3 is TGTGCCATCAGTGATACGGTAGCAAATTACGAGCAGTACTTC.

This clonotype was observed many times. The V gene is TRBV5-1, the J gene TRBJ2-6; D unresolved. Looked up from germline, CDR1 is SGHRS and CDR2 is YFSETQ. With 0 bases removed from V and 4 bases from J, the gap between germline ends came to 5 bases. This CDR3 is built from 14 residues. In nucleotides, the CDR3 is TGCGCCAGCAGCTTGGATGGGGGGGCCAACGTCCTGACTTTC. Protein sequence: CASSLDGGANVLTF.

The table lists this clonotype with many counts. The chain carries TRBV6-6 and TRBJ2-7; maybe TRBD1 (5 bases). Trimming removed 8 bases at V and 0 bases at J, with 14 bases between. The CDR3 has 14 amino acids. The V gene's germline CDR1 is MNHNY and CDR2 SVGAGI (reference sequence). In DNA form, the CDR3 reads TGTGCCAGCTCTGACAGTGGTTTCTCCTACGAGCAGTACTTC. It translates to CASSDSGFSYEQYF.

The table lists this clonotype with a few counts. V gene TRBV20-1 combines with J gene TRBJ2-3, with 9 bases matching TRBD2. The germline gives CDR1 DFQATT, CDR2 SNEGSKA (reference sequence). The CDR3 length is 16 residues. V shed 3 bases and J 3 bases; nucleotides not matched to a gene: 10. The CDR3 region has the DNA TGCAGTGCTAGCCTCTCTGGCGGGGGGGGAACAGATACGCAGTATTTT. It specifies CSASLSGGGGTDTQYF.

V usage is TRBV24-1 and J usage is TRBJ2-7; weak D call: TRBD1 (6 bases). V was shortened by 6 bases and J by 10 bases, with 9 bases between the two germline ends. CDR1 is KGHDR and CDR2 is SFDVKD in the germline V gene. This CDR3 is 10 amino acids long. CDR3 sequence (DNA): TGTGCCACCAGTACAGGGCCTCAGTACTTC. It specifies CATSTGPQYF.

This clonotype was recorded many times. The J gene is TRBJ2-3, the V gene TRBV2; no clear D gene. This CDR3 contains 12 residues. V was pared by 5 bases and J by 2 bases, with 5 bases between. The germline CDR1 and CDR2 sequences are SNHLY and FYNNEI. The CDR3 protein is CASSRFTDTQYF. Here the CDR3 DNA reads TGTGCCAGCAGTCGTTTCACAGATACGCAGTATTTT.

As for this clonotype: A clone one base away is much larger, so this may be a read error. This chain connects TRBV5-1 to TRBJ2-7, with a weak D call TRBD2 (6 bases). The CDR3 is 13 residues long. Germline CDR1 reads SGHRS; CDR2 reads YFSETQ. The CDR3 nucleotides are TGCGCCGGCAGCTGGGACTTCTCCTACGAGCAGTACTTC. Translated: CAGSWDFSYEQYF.

This clonotype was counted between two and nine times. V usage is TRBV5-1 and J usage is TRBJ2-5, with 10 nucleotides matching TRBD1. The CDR3 covers 14 residues. The germline V gene encodes CDR1 SGHRS and CDR2 YFSETQ. The junction had 5 bases not matched to a gene; V was cut back by 4 bases and J by 5 bases. The CDR3: CASSGGQGIETQYF. The DNA of the CDR3 is TGCGCCAGCAGCGGGGGACAGGGGATTGAGACCCAGTACTTC. Variable domain in full (rest from reference TRBV5-1 and TRBJ2-5): KAGVTQTPRYLIKTRGQQVTLSCSPISGHRSVSWYQQTPGQGLQFLFEYFSETQRNKGNFPGRFSGRQFSNSRSEMNVSTLELGDSALYLCASSGGQGIETQYFGPGTRLLVL.

DNA of the CDR3: TGCAGTGCTAGACACACCAGGGGGCCGGGTGAGACCCAGTACTTC. This gives the protein CSARHTRGPGETQYF. This chain uses TRBV20-1 with TRBJ2-5; 8 bases agree with TRBD1. The CDR3 spans 15 residues. Germline V CDR1 and CDR2: DFQATT, SNEGSKA (reference sequence). V trimming: 2 bases; J trimming: 5 bases; junction bases outside the gene matches: 10.

V and J are TRBV20-1 and TRBJ1-1, with D possibly being TRBD1 (5 bases). The length of the CDR3 is 15 residues. V lost 4 bases, J lost 1 base, and 16 bases lay in between. Germline values: CDR1 DFQATT, CDR2 SNEGSKA (reference sequence). This chain's CDR3 is CSAMGLGQTNTEAFF. The CDR3 region has the DNA TGCAGTGCTATGGGACTCGGGCAGACGAACACTGAAGCTTTCTTT.

This clonotype was observed a handful of times. The rearrangement uses TRBV15 and TRBJ1-2; a weak D match, TRBD1 (6 bases). CDR3 length: 13 amino acids. CDR1 LNHNV and CDR2 YYDKDF come from the germline V gene (reference sequence). Deletions cut 3 bases from V and 8 bases from J, with 13 bases between. CDR3 DNA sequence: TGTGCCACCAGCAGCGGGGGGGCGAGGGGCTACACCTTC. Its protein product is CATSSGGARGYTF.

This clonotype was picked up many times. The V gene is TRBV7-3, the J gene TRBJ1-2; 7 bases are shared with TRBD1. CDR3 length: 14 amino acids. From germline, CDR1 is SGHTA and CDR2 FQGTGA. The trim removed 5 bases at V and 0 bases at J, leaving 3 bases unmatched. CDR3 coding DNA: TGTGCCAGCAGCCCGGACAGGTCTAACTATGGCTACACCTTC. Translation: CASSPDRSNYGYTF.

The chain employs TRBV12-3 or TRBV12-4 and TRBJ2-3; 8 nucleotides align to TRBD2. Unmatched junction bases numbered 9, after V lost 9 bases and J lost 7 bases. CDR3 length equals 13 residues. The CDR3 loop reads CASSEAGGNTQYF. In DNA form, the CDR3 reads TGTGCCAGTAGTGAGGCGGGGGGCAATACGCAGTATTTT.

This clonotype was seen more than once but under ten times. The chain combines TRBV20-1 with TRBJ2-1; no reliable D call. V was pared by 6 bases and J by 8 bases, with 11 bases between. The germline gives CDR1 DFQATT, CDR2 SNEGSKA (reference sequence). CDR3 length equals 11 residues. The chain's CDR3 is CSASFGDEQFF. The CDR3 DNA is TGCAGTGCCTCCTTCGGTGATGAGCAGTTCTTC.

V and J are TRBV14 and TRBJ2-1; 7 nucleotides line up with TRBD2. CDR1 and CDR2 (germline): SGHDN, FVKESK. This CDR3 comprises 15 residues. Unmatched junction bases numbered 12, after V lost 6 bases and J lost 7 bases. DNA for the CDR3: TGTGCCAGCAGTCTTTACGGGCGGGAGAATAATGAGCAGTTCTTC. It codes for CASSLYGRENNEQFF.

The sample holds a few counts of this clonotype. The chain is built from TRBV12-3 or TRBV12-4 and TRBJ1-1; D is uncertain. V lost 6 bases and J 5 bases, leaving 19 bases between the germline ends. The CDR3 totals 15 residues. The CDR3 is CASSPGGIRVTEAFF. The CDR3 nucleotides are TGTGCCAGCAGCCCCGGTGGGATTCGGGTAACTGAAGCTTTCTTT.

At least ten counts were recorded for this clonotype. The chain combines TRBV3-1 with TRBJ2-1, with D hard to call. This CDR3 contains 16 residues. The V end was cut by 4 bases, the J end by 1 base, with 14 bases between. Germline-derived CDR1 and CDR2 are LGHDT and YNNKEL (reference sequence). The CDR3 region is CASSLPTAASYNEQFF. In nucleotides, the CDR3 is TGTGCCAGCAGCCTCCCGACTGCCGCGTCCTACAATGAGCAGTTCTTC.

This clonotype occurred a few times. The chain is built from TRBV5-1 and TRBJ2-1; possible D gene TRBD1, 6 bases. The V end lost 3 bases, the J end lost 1 base, and 11 bases lay between the germline ends. The CDR3 length is 15 residues. Looked up from germline, CDR1 is SGHRS and CDR2 is YFSETQ. CDR3 coding DNA: TGCGCCAGCAGCTCCGACAGGCCTTCCTACAATGAGCAGTTCTTC. Translating it yields CASSSDRPSYNEQFF. Full variable domain (outside the CDR3, taken from reference TRBV5-1 and TRBJ2-1): KAGVTQTPRYLIKTRGQQVTLSCSPISGHRSVSWYQQTPGQGLQFLFEYFSETQRNKGNFPGRFSGRQFSNSRSEMNVSTLELGDSALYLCASSSDRPSYNEQFFGPGTRLTVL.

This chain links TRBV7-2 with TRBJ1-2; D perhaps matches TRBD1 (5 bases). Germline CDR1 SGHTA, CDR2 FQGNSA. Trimming took 5 bases from V and 4 from J, leaving 17 bases between them. The CDR3 length is 15 residues. CDR3 DNA: TGTGCCAGCAGCGAAGGGGCAGGGTTGGGCTATGGCTACACCTTC. Translated: CASSEGAGLGYGYTF.

This clonotype was recorded at least ten times. The chain uses TRBV6-6 and TRBJ2-7, with a possible D match to TRBD1 (5 bases). The germline V gene has CDR1 MNHNY and CDR2 SVGAGI (reference sequence). V lost 7 bases and J 3 bases, leaving 13 bases between the germline ends. The CDR3 extends over 13 amino acids. DNA of the CDR3: TGTGCCAGCAAAGGACCCCAGGGCTACGAGCAGTACTTC. This encodes CASKGPQGYEQYF.

This clonotype was detected many times. This chain links TRBV5-1 with TRBJ2-1; 7 bases fit TRBD1. CDR3 length: 14 residues. Germline CDR1 and CDR2: SGHRS and YFSETQ. The V segment lost 3 bases and the J segment 6 bases; nucleotides outside the gene matches: 6. CDR3: CASSWLKGANEQFF. CDR3 nucleotide sequence: TGCGCCAGCAGCTGGCTGAAGGGGGCCAATGAGCAGTTCTTC.

In its sample, this clonotype was seen many times. CDR3 in DNA: TGTGCCAGCAGCTTCGAGGGGGCCGTCGTTTCACCCCTCCACTTT. Encoded protein: CASSFEGAVVSPLHF. The rearrangement uses TRBV7-2 and TRBJ1-6, with TRBD1 matching 7 bases. The CDR3 consists of 15 residues. Looked up from germline, CDR1 is SGHTA and CDR2 is FQGNSA. The ends lost 3 bases at V and 9 bases at J; junction bases unmatched: 8.

This clonotype was observed a handful of times. The chain couples TRBV6-5 to TRBJ1-3; D remains unclear. CDR1 MNHEY and CDR2 SVGAGI come from the germline V gene. This CDR3 is built from 15 residues. V dropped 5 bases and J dropped 2 bases, with 13 bases sitting between them. In DNA, the CDR3 is TGTGCCAGCAGTCGAGCCCCCCGGGCTGGAAACACCATATATTTT. Amino acids: CASSRAPRAGNTIYF.

In this sample, this clonotype turned up a few times. This chain joins TRBV10-3 and TRBJ1-2, with D perhaps matching TRBD1 (5 bases). The CDR3 contains 16 residues. Germline V gene data show CDR1 as ENHRY and CDR2 as SYGVKD. V was clipped by 6 bases and J by 8 bases, with 25 bases between them. The CDR3 DNA sequence: TGTGCCATCAGGGGAGGGCAGGGCGAAAGTCCCGTCGGCTACACCTTC. Protein product: CAIRGGQGESPVGYTF.

The chain couples TRBV27 to TRBJ2-1; 7 bases align to TRBD2. The junction had 13 bases not matched to a gene; V was cut back by 7 bases and J by 7 bases. Germline values: CDR1 MNHEY, CDR2 SMNVEV (reference sequence). CDR3 length equals 15 residues. The CDR3 spells CASTGPGGRGNEQFF. The CDR3 nucleotides read TGTGCCAGCACTGGTCCTGGCGGGAGAGGTAATGAGCAGTTCTTC.

This clonotype was found a few times. CDR3 DNA sequence: TGCAGTGCTACTCCGGTTGGGGAGCAGTTCTTC. It translates to CSATPVGEQFF. The chain employs TRBV20-1 and TRBJ2-1; D is uncertain. CDR1 is DFQATT and CDR2 is SNEGSKA in the germline V gene (reference sequence). There are 11 residues in the CDR3. The V gene lost 4 bases and the J gene lost 10 bases, with 11 bases spanning the gap.